A selection of T cell receptor beta chains follows, all from one sample in a study of blood T cell repertoires in COVID-19. The data were produced by immunoSEQ multiplex PCR, yet TCRdb's version contains in-frame clones alone and is incomplete. This sample has about 160,000 clones; 60% to 85% occur once, and the top ten carry roughly 8.3%. Sequenced sample: peripheral blood. The receptor set was obtained from a man in his 60s with acute or convalescent COVID-19. The CDR3 runs from the conserved cysteine through the conserved F or W. Each record gives: J gene, clone size, V gene, D gene, CDR3 protein, CDR3 DNA. The D gene is left open where the match is weak. A row's size may be missing; if present it is once, few, many or a size class.

TRBJ2-7 NA TRBV9 TRBD2 CASSPGGYEQYF TGTGCCAGCAGCCCCGGGGGGTACGAGCAGTACTTC
TRBJ1-1 NA TRBV10-3 NA CAISESPVIKNTEAFF TGTGCCATCAGTGAGTCCCCGGTTATTAAGAACACTGAAGCTTTCTTT
TRBJ1-2 NA TRBV25-1 TRBD1 CASSDNSGQGAETF TGTGCCAGCAGTGATAACTCGGGACAGGGGGCTGAGACCTTC
TRBJ2-7 NA TRBV4-3 NA CASSQALGMYEQYF TGCGCCAGCAGCCAAGCACTAGGGATGTACGAGCAGTACTTC
TRBJ1-2 once TRBV4-2 NA CASSQEVGANYGYTF TGTGCCAGCAGCCAAGAAGTCGGGGCTAACTATGGCTACACCTTC
TRBJ2-7 NA TRBV20-1 TRBD1 CSASPGRGQGFEQYF TGCAGTGCTAGTCCGGGCCGGGGACAGGGTTTCGAGCAGTACTTC
TRBJ2-2 NA TRBV6-4 NA CASSERGANTGELFF TGTGCCAGCAGTGAACGGGGGGCCAACACCGGGGAGCTGTTTTTT
TRBJ1-2 few TRBV7-9 TRBD1 CASSKHDRVRGYTF TGTGCCAGCAGTAAACACGACAGGGTCCGTGGCTACACCTTC
TRBJ1-2 few TRBV7-9 NA CASSQDGQTYGYTF TGTGCCAGCAGCCAAGACGGACAGACCTATGGCTACACCTTC
TRBJ1-2 once TRBV5-8 TRBD1 CASSFGDRAEGYTF TGTGCCAGCAGCTTTGGGGACAGGGCTGAGGGCTACACCTTC
TRBJ2-2 once TRBV18 TRBD1 CASSPRQGNTGELFF TGTGCCAGCTCACCGAGACAGGGCAACACCGGGGAGCTGTTTTTT
TRBJ1-2 NA TRBV12-3/TRBV12-4 TRBD1 CASYRGGSGGYTF TGTGCCAGTTACAGGGGAGGTTCGGGTGGCTACACCTTC
TRBJ2-7 NA TRBV6-6 NA CASSYQDVLAYEQYF TGTGCCAGCAGTTACCAGGATGTCTTGGCGTACGAGCAGTACTTC
TRBJ2-2 NA TRBV5-1 NA CASSLLGGTGELFF TGCGCCAGCAGCTTGTTAGGAGGAACCGGGGAGCTGTTTTTT
TRBJ1-2 NA TRBV5-5 NA CASSLDWSGGGESGYTF TGTGCCAGCAGCTTGGATTGGTCCGGCGGGGGGGAGTCTGGCTACACCTTC
TRBJ1-1 NA TRBV30 TRBD1 CAWSRRTGGTEAFF TGTGCCTGGAGCAGAAGGACAGGGGGCACTGAAGCTTTCTTT
TRBJ1-3 NA TRBV7-9 TRBD1 CASSFSQGTGNTIYF TGTGCCAGCAGCTTCTCACAGGGGACTGGAAACACCATATATTTT
TRBJ2-1 once TRBV7-2 TRBD1 CASSLGTGYNEQFF TGTGCCAGCAGCTTAGGGACAGGCTACAATGAGCAGTTCTTC
TRBJ1-1 NA TRBV6-5 NA CASRPSGLMNTEAFF TGTGCCAGCAGACCTTCAGGACTTATGAACACTGAAGCTTTCTTT
TRBJ1-2 NA TRBV30 NA CAWTRVDYGYTF TGTGCCTGGACCAGGGTGGACTATGGCTACACCTTC
TRBJ1-6 NA TRBV2 TRBD1 CASRGQGWSPLHF TGTGCCAGCAGAGGACAGGGTTGGTCACCCCTCCACTTT
TRBJ1-5 NA TRBV2 NA CASSEGQSNQPQHF TGTGCCAGCAGTGAAGGCCAGAGCAATCAGCCCCAGCATTTT
TRBJ1-2 few TRBV4-2 TRBD1 CASSHGTGGGGYTF TGTGCCAGCAGCCACGGGACAGGGGGCGGCGGCTACACCTTC
TRBJ1-2 NA TRBV3-1/TRBV3-2 TRBD1 CASSQERGLGGYTF TGTGCCAGCAGCCAAGAAAGGGGGCTCGGTGGCTACACCTTC
TRBJ1-1 NA TRBV6-5 NA CASSTRGANTEAFF TGTGCCAGCAGCACCCGGGGGGCGAACACTGAAGCTTTCTTT
TRBJ1-4 few TRBV2 NA CASSEAGREKLFF TGTGCCAGCAGTGAGGCAGGGCGAGAAAAACTGTTTTTT
TRBJ1-6 few TRBV6-1 NA CASSEPQNSPLHF TGTGCCAGCAGTGAGCCACAAAATTCACCCCTCCACTTT
TRBJ2-7 NA TRBV10-2 NA CASSESRDREQYF TGCGCCAGCAGTGAGTCGAGGGATCGGGAGCAGTACTTC
TRBJ2-7 NA TRBV12-3/TRBV12-4 NA CASSLAGPYEQYF TGTGCCAGCAGTTTAGCGGGGCCCTACGAGCAGTACTTC
TRBJ2-5 NA TRBV14 TRBD1 CASSPQGAGQETQYF TGTGCCAGCAGCCCACAGGGGGCTGGACAAGAGACCCAGTACTTC
TRBJ1-5 once TRBV27 TRBD1 CASSLSGTVFNQPQHF TGTGCCAGCAGTTTATCAGGGACAGTTTTCAATCAGCCCCAGCATTTT
TRBJ1-1 NA TRBV6-5 NA CASQQGTTEAFF TGTGCCAGTCAACAGGGCACCACTGAAGCTTTCTTT
TRBJ1-2 few TRBV3-1/TRBV3-2 TRBD1 CASSETGDYGYTF TGTGCCAGCAGCGAAACAGGGGACTATGGCTACACCTTC
TRBJ1-4 NA TRBV5-4 TRBD1 CASSLGAGGGEKLFF TGTGCCAGCAGCTTGGGGGCAGGGGGCGGTGAAAAACTGTTTTTT
TRBJ2-1 NA TRBV24-1 NA CATSELANNEQFF TGTGCCACCAGTGAATTAGCGAACAATGAGCAGTTCTTC
TRBJ2-4 NA TRBV7-9 NA CASSFDSLAKNIQYF TGTGCCAGCAGCTTTGACAGCTTAGCCAAAAACATTCAGTACTTC
TRBJ2-7 NA TRBV5-1 TRBD1 CASSGGQAQYF TGCGCCAGCAGCGGGGGACAGGCGCAGTACTTC
TRBJ1-2 NA TRBV2 NA CASREGRDGSYGYTF TGTGCCAGCAGGGAGGGGAGGGACGGGTCCTATGGCTACACCTTC
TRBJ1-2 NA TRBV5-5 NA CASSLFSRAFYGYTF TGTGCCAGCAGCTTGTTTAGCAGGGCCTTCTATGGCTACACCTTC
TRBJ1-3 NA TRBV5-1 NA CASSLGQAGNTIYF TGCGCCAGCAGCTTGGGCCAGGCTGGAAACACCATATATTTT
TRBJ1-3 NA TRBV6-1 TRBD1 CASSAQGQGLGNTIYF TGTGCCAGCAGTGCCCAGGGACAGGGGCTAGGAAACACCATATATTTT
TRBJ1-2 NA TRBV30 NA CAWSVGRPVF TGTGCCTGGAGTGTGGGCAGACCAGTCTTC
TRBJ2-1 once TRBV6-5 NA CASSYSGSAFGPEQFF TGTGCCAGCAGTTACTCGGGGAGCGCGTTCGGGCCTGAGCAGTTCTTC
TRBJ2-7 NA TRBV5-4 NA CASSSGGDEQYF TGTGCCAGCAGCTCGGGCGGGGACGAGCAGTACTTC
TRBJ1-5 NA TRBV19 NA CASKSQVGNQPQHF TGTGCCAGTAAGTCCCAGGTCGGCAATCAGCCCCAGCATTTT
TRBJ1-5 NA TRBV19 NA CASSMAGRQPQHF TGTGCCAGTAGTATGGCAGGGCGCCAGCCCCAGCATTTT
TRBJ2-1 NA TRBV19 NA CASSIAGVTTLVYNEQFF TGTGCCAGTAGTATTGCAGGGGTAACCACTTTGGTCTACAATGAGCAGTTCTTC
TRBJ1-3 NA TRBV19 NA CASSMDRPTSGNTIYF TGTGCCAGTAGTATGGATAGGCCGACATCTGGAAACACCATATATTTT
TRBJ2-2 many TRBV19 TRBD1 CASSKPRTGANTGELFF TGTGCCAGTAGTAAGCCTCGGACAGGCGCGAACACCGGGGAGCTGTTTTTT
TRBJ1-6 NA TRBV4-1 NA CASSQVQGGSSPLHF TGCGCCAGCAGCCAAGTACAGGGAGGGTCTTCACCCCTCCACTTT